These 10 T cell receptor beta chains share one sample of origin, sequenced in a study of vaccination effects on CD4 cells after COVID-19. What these receptors recognize is not known. The ViraFEST assay expanded antigen-specific CD4+ T cells with viral peptide pools before sequencing. Upon completion of 10 to 11 days in culture, CD4+ T cells were isolated. Each participant was administered two doses of either the BNT162b2 or the mRNA-1273 vaccine. Measured with immunoSEQ multiplex PCR; TCRdb has only the in-frame clones, and not every one. The sample includes 25,000 to 30,000 clones, around 85% of them seen just once. The sample was CD4+ T cells from PBMCs cultured with SARS-CoV-2 spike peptides, taken after COVID-19 vaccination. These receptors were collected from a human donor who received a COVID-19 vaccine. Some clones in this sample may be carry-over from other donors' samples.

A single count supports this clone. This chain links TRBV5-1 with TRBJ2-3; no reliable D call. This CDR3 is built from 15 residues. Trimming pared 0 bases from V and 0 bases from J, leaving 8 bases between. Germline CDR1 reads SGHRS; CDR2 reads YFSETQ. CDR3 amino acids: CASSLDYTSTDTQYF. The CDR3 region has the DNA TGCGCCAGCAGCTTGGACTACACTAGCACAGATACGCAGTATTTT.

The J gene is TRBJ2-5, the V gene TRBV18; TRBD1 agrees at 7 bases. The CDR3 extends over 14 amino acids. The V and J ends lost 2 bases and 3 bases, in that order; junction bases with no gene match: 3. Germline CDR1 and CDR2: KGHSH and LQKENI. The CDR3 sequence: CASSPIQGEETQYF. CDR3 coding DNA: TGTGCCAGCTCACCAATCCAGGGGGAAGAGACCCAGTACTTC.

This clone was counted only a few times. Other DNA sequences from this sample encode an identical CDR3 as well. The rearrangement links TRBV5-6 to TRBJ1-1; 9 bases agree with TRBD1. CDR3 length equals 15 residues. With V trimmed by 0 bases and J by 2 bases, 2 bases remained unmatched. Germline V CDR1 and CDR2: SGHDT, YYEEEE. This CDR3 reads CASSLGGQGNTEAFF. The DNA for the CDR3 is TGTGCCAGCAGCTTGGGGGGACAGGGTAACACTGAAGCTTTCTTT.

In its sample, this clone was seen once. This sequence joins TRBV4-3 and TRBJ1-1, with D perhaps TRBD1 (5 bases). CDR1 is LGHNA and CDR2 is YSLEER in the germline V gene. The CDR3 is 14 amino acids. Deletions cut 4 bases from V and 3 bases from J, with 12 bases between. CDR3 nucleotide sequence: TGCGCCAGCAGCCGCCTGAGGGGAGACACTGAAGCTTTCTTT. This codes for CASSRLRGDTEAFF.

The chain carries TRBV15 and TRBJ1-6, with D unclear. Germline-derived CDR1 and CDR2 are LNHNV and YYDKDF (reference sequence). CDR3 length: 15 amino acids. Trimming took off 5 bases at V and 9 bases at J, with 17 bases between the two ends. The CDR3 here is CATSFQRGRGSPLHF. Here the CDR3 DNA reads TGTGCCACCAGCTTCCAGAGAGGGCGAGGTTCACCCCTCCACTTT. The full variable domain, completed using reference TRBV15 and TRBJ1-6, is DAMVIQNPRYQVTQFGKPVTLSCSQTLNHNVMYWYQQKSSQAPKLLFHYYDKDFNNEADTPDNFQSRRPNTSFCFLDIRSPGLGDTAMYLCATSFQRGRGSPLHFGNGTRLTVT.

This chain links TRBV6-5 with TRBJ2-7, with D tentatively TRBD1 or TRBD2 (5 bases each). The CDR3 length is 14 residues. The V gene's germline CDR1 is MNHEY and CDR2 SVGAGI. V lost 6 bases and J 5 bases, leaving 17 bases between the germline ends. The CDR3 DNA reads as TGTGCCAGCAGCTCGGGCTATGGGACGAACGAGCAGTACGTC. Protein sequence: CASSSGYGTNEQYV.

For the CDR3, the DNA is TGCAGCGTTCGGACGAGGGACACTGAAGCTTTCTTT. Protein product: CSVRTRDTEAFF. The chain has TRBV29-1 and TRBJ1-1; D is unresolved. CDR1 SQVTM and CDR2 ANQGSEA come from the germline V gene. V lost 5 bases to trimming and J lost 3 bases, with 10 bases between them. This CDR3 has 12 residues.

V gene TRBV5-5 combines with J gene TRBJ2-1, with D perhaps matching TRBD1 or TRBD2 (6 bases each). V was pared by 2 bases and J by 1 base, with 10 bases between. CDR3 length: 15 residues. Germline V gives CDR1 SGHKS, CDR2 YYEKEE (reference sequence). In DNA, the CDR3 is TGTGCCAGCAGCTTCGGGGGCTCTTCCTACAATGAGCAGTTCTTC. Its translation is CASSFGGSSYNEQFF.

J is TRBJ2-1 and V is TRBV19; 7 bases are shared with TRBD1. The V gene's germline CDR1 is LNHDA and CDR2 SQIVND (reference sequence). The CDR3 spans 17 residues. With 6 bases clipped from V and 0 bases from J, the junction kept 11 bases outside the gene matches. The CDR3 DNA is TGTGCCAGTAGCAGAACTACAGGGGATAGCTCCTACAATGAGCAGTTCTTC. This gives the protein CASSRTTGDSSYNEQFF.

This clone turned up a few times. This CDR3 is CASTRTGDTGELFF. For the CDR3, the DNA is TGTGCCAGCACCCGAACAGGGGACACCGGGGAGCTGTTTTTT. The genes are TRBV25-1 and TRBJ2-2, with TRBD1 matching over 7 bases. Trimming removed 7 bases from V and 3 bases from J; junction bases left unmatched: 5. The length of the CDR3 is 14 residues. CDR1 and CDR2 (germline): MGHDK, SYGVNS.